The next 28 T cell receptor beta chains were all read from a single sample in a study of neurological immune-mediated disorders. Time point reported: longitudinal time-point 2. MiXCR, run by TCRdb on the 5' RACE reads, gives a single entry per CDR3 protein. The sample shows over 75,000 distinct CDR3 sequences, almost 6% of them seen only once. The sequenced sample was PBMCs. These receptors all stem from a woman aged 55-75 years with multiple sclerosis.

At least ten counts were recorded for this clonotype. V is TRBV7-9 and J is TRBJ1-6; 7 bases line up with TRBD1. The V gene end was trimmed by 5 bases and the J gene end by 7 bases; junction bases not matched to a gene: 8. The germline V gene encodes CDR1 SEHNR and CDR2 FQNEAQ (reference sequence). This CDR3 has 15 amino acids. CDR3: CASSPRQGLNSPLHF. DNA of the CDR3: TGTGCCAGCAGCCCGAGACAGGGTTTGAATTCACCCCTCCACTTT.

This clonotype was seen many times. This chain links TRBV12-3 or TRBV12-4 with TRBJ1-3; D is possibly TRBD1 (6 bases). The CDR3 runs to 15 residues. Trimming took 3 bases from V and 2 from J, leaving 11 bases between them. CDR3 region: CASSLTGPPGNTIYF. CDR3 coding DNA: TGTGCCAGCAGTTTGACAGGCCCTCCTGGAAACACCATATATTTT.

This clonotype was seen repeatedly, ten times or more. The chain links TRBV3-1 to TRBJ2-5, with D perhaps given as TRBD1 or TRBD2 (6 bases each). Germline CDR1 reads LGHDT; CDR2 reads YNNKEL (reference sequence). Trimming removed 6 bases at V and 4 bases at J, with 18 bases between. CDR3 length: 15 residues. The CDR3 is CASSNRGGPTETQYF. The CDR3 DNA follows: TGTGCCAGCAGTAACCGTGGGGGGCCCACAGAGACCCAGTACTTC.

This clonotype was observed many times. The chain links TRBV15 to TRBJ2-5; D is unclear. The CDR3 consists of 13 residues. Germline V lookup: CDR1 LNHNV, CDR2 YYDKDF (reference sequence). V lost 0 bases and J 5 bases, leaving 7 bases between the germline ends. DNA of the CDR3: TGTGCCACCAGCAGAGATCTAGTGGAGACCCAGTACTTC. It yields the protein CATSRDLVETQYF.

This clonotype showed up many times. The V and J genes are TRBV6-1 and TRBJ2-5, with a weak D call TRBD1 (5 bases). The CDR3 consists of 12 residues. Germline loops: CDR1 MNHNS, CDR2 SASEGT. The ends were cut back, 9 bases at V and 7 bases at J, with 15 bases in the middle. CDR3 region: CASLSGWVTQYF. In DNA form, the CDR3 reads TGTGCCAGTCTATCAGGGTGGGTGACCCAGTACTTC.

Only a few counts were recorded for this clonotype. The chain couples TRBV5-1 to TRBJ1-1; D perhaps matches TRBD1 (5 bases). The V end was cut by 4 bases, the J end by 1 base, with 14 bases between. This CDR3 is 15 amino acids long. CDR1 is SGHRS and CDR2 is YFSETQ in the germline V gene. As DNA, the CDR3 is TGCGCCAGCAGCAGAGAACAGGCAACGAACACTGAAGCTTTCTTT. Protein: CASSREQATNTEAFF.

This clonotype appeared many times. For the CDR3, the DNA is TGCAGCGTTGAATGGGGGCGGGGAGAGACCCAGTACTTC. It codes for CSVEWGRGETQYF. V gene TRBV29-1 combines with J gene TRBJ2-5, with D perhaps TRBD1 or TRBD2 (6 bases each). The V end lost 2 bases, the J end lost 4 bases, and 11 bases lay between the germline ends. There are 13 residues in the CDR3. Germline values: CDR1 SQVTM, CDR2 ANQGSEA.

This clonotype was observed at least ten times. The rearrangement links TRBV7-6 to TRBJ1-6; the match to TRBD1 covers 7 bases. V gave up 0 bases and J gave up 6 bases; unmatched junction bases: 8. Germline V gene lookup returns CDR1 SGHVS and CDR2 FNYEAQ. The CDR3 is 17 amino acids. CDR3 nucleotides: TGTGCCAGCAGCTTAGCGCAATTTGGGACAGCTAATTCACCCCTCCACTTT. This gives the protein CASSLAQFGTANSPLHF.

This clonotype was recorded at least ten times. The genes are TRBV20-1 and TRBJ2-7; D is possibly TRBD1 (7 bases). There are 15 residues in the CDR3. Between the trimmed V and J ends, which lost 5 bases and 5 bases, there was a span of 22 bases. The germline V gene encodes CDR1 DFQATT and CDR2 SNEGSKA (reference sequence). CDR3 protein: CSASGIYRGLNEQYF. CDR3 coding DNA: TGCAGTGCTTCGGGAATATACAGGGGACTCAACGAGCAGTACTTC.

Ten or more counts support this clonotype. The chain joins TRBV5-1 to TRBJ2-1; D remains ambiguous. Germline V CDR1 and CDR2: SGHRS, YFSETQ. This CDR3 is built from 13 residues. V gave up 5 bases and J gave up 5 bases, with 11 bases separating them. CDR3 protein: CASRVGGNNEQFF. Here the CDR3 DNA reads TGCGCCAGCAGAGTGGGTGGGAACAATGAGCAGTTCTTC.

This clonotype was found many times. The rearrangement joins TRBV20-1 to TRBJ1-4; 7 nucleotides align to TRBD1. Losses at the gene ends were 2 bases for V and 7 bases for J; bases not matched to a gene: 4. Germline V lookup: CDR1 DFQATT, CDR2 SNEGSKA (reference sequence). This CDR3 contains 13 residues. The CDR3 nucleotides read TGCAGTGCTAGAAACAGGGGAGGTGAAAAACTGTTTTTT. This translates into CSARNRGGEKLFF.

This clonotype showed up many times. This chain joins TRBV7-2 and TRBJ2-5; D is uncertain. The V gene lost 0 bases and the J gene lost 4 bases, with 9 bases spanning the gap. The CDR3 extends over 14 amino acids. Germline-derived CDR1 and CDR2 are SGHTA and FQGNSA. The CDR3 loop is CASSLAGLGETQYF. The DNA of the CDR3 is TGTGCCAGCAGCTTAGCAGGGTTGGGAGAGACCCAGTACTTC. The complete variable domain, with remaining parts taken from reference TRBV7-2 and TRBJ2-5, reads GAGVSQSPSNKVTEKGKDVELRCDPISGHTALYWYRQSLGQGLEFLIYFQGNSAPDKSGLPSDRFSAERTGGSVSTLTIQRTQQEDSAVYLCASSLAGLGETQYFGPGTRLLVL.

This clonotype showed up many times. The chain employs TRBV20-1 and TRBJ2-1; D remains unclear. V was clipped by 3 bases and J by 0 bases, with 12 bases between them. The CDR3 length is 15 residues. Per germline, CDR1 DFQATT and CDR2 SNEGSKA (reference sequence). In DNA form, the CDR3 reads TGCAGTGCTAGTTCGACTCGCAGCTCCTACAATGAGCAGTTCTTC. It translates to CSASSTRSSYNEQFF.

This clonotype was seen repeatedly, ten times or more. This sequence joins TRBV6-5 and TRBJ2-5; no reliable D call. Per germline, CDR1 MNHEY and CDR2 SVGAGI. CDR3 length equals 11 residues. V lost 7 bases, J lost 5 bases, and 8 bases lay in between. CDR3 residues: CASKDLETQYF. CDR3 coding DNA: TGTGCCAGCAAGGACCTCGAGACCCAGTACTTC.

The table lists this clonotype with many counts. Here the CDR3 DNA reads TGTGCCAGCAGCTTTTTCGGGGGGCACACTGAAGCTTTCTTT. Translating it yields CASSFFGGHTEAFF. The gene calls are TRBV7-9 and TRBJ1-1, with D maybe TRBD1 (6 bases). The CDR3 covers 14 residues. Per germline, CDR1 SEHNR and CDR2 FQNEAQ (reference sequence). V was cut by 3 bases and J by 3 bases, with 11 bases left in between.

This clonotype showed up just a few times. The chain uses TRBV10-2 and TRBJ2-7; 9 bases are shared with TRBD2. Losses at the gene ends were 3 bases for V and 3 bases for J; bases not matched to a gene: 3. CDR3 length: 14 amino acids. CDR1 and CDR2 (germline): WSHSY, SAAADI. The CDR3 DNA reads as TGCGCCAGCAGTGAAGCGGGGGGCAACTACGAGCAGTACTTC. This sequence encodes CASSEAGGNYEQYF.

This clonotype appeared many times. V is TRBV28 and J is TRBJ2-2; TRBD1 matches at 7 bases. The CDR3 covers 15 residues. Germline CDR1 reads MDHEN; CDR2 reads SYDVKM. After removal of 5 bases from V and 4 bases from J, the junction contained 7 bases not matched to a gene. The CDR3 DNA sequence: TGTGCCAGCAGTCCCACAGGGGTGGGCACCGGGGAGCTGTTTTTT. Translated: CASSPTGVGTGELFF.

This clonotype was recorded at least ten times. The V gene is TRBV7-2, the J gene TRBJ2-7, with D hard to call. The germline V and J ends were trimmed by 1 base and 2 bases, with 6 bases remaining between them. Germline loops: CDR1 SGHTA, CDR2 FQGNSA. CDR3 length: 13 amino acids. CDR3 sequence: CASSLVLTYEQYF. In DNA, the CDR3 is TGTGCCAGCAGCTTAGTTCTGACCTACGAGCAGTACTTC.

This clonotype was seen at least ten times. For the CDR3, the DNA is TGCGCCAGCAGCCTGGACAGGGGACAATTCTACGAGCAGTACTTC. It is translated as CASSLDRGQFYEQYF. The rearrangement links TRBV5-1 to TRBJ2-7, with 9 bases matching TRBD1. Losses at the gene ends were 4 bases for V and 3 bases for J; bases not matched to a gene: 8. The germline V gene encodes CDR1 SGHRS and CDR2 YFSETQ. The CDR3 is 15 amino acids.

This clonotype has ten or more counts. This CDR3 is CSARAPDGSSTEAFF. The CDR3, as DNA: TGCAGTGCTAGAGCGCCGGACGGGAGTAGCACTGAAGCTTTCTTT. The chain links TRBV20-1 to TRBJ1-1; no firm D call. The germline V and J ends were trimmed by 1 base and 4 bases, with 16 bases remaining between them. CDR3 size: 15 residues. From germline, CDR1 is DFQATT and CDR2 SNEGSKA (reference sequence).

There are many counts of this clonotype. CDR3 sequence: CASSWRDSADTQYF. The CDR3 DNA reads as TGCGCCAGCAGCTGGAGGGACTCGGCAGATACGCAGTATTTT. V usage is TRBV5-1 and J usage is TRBJ2-3; D might be TRBD2 (6 bases). Looked up from germline, CDR1 is SGHRS and CDR2 is YFSETQ. Trimming took off 3 bases at V and 4 bases at J, with 12 bases between the two ends. The CDR3 totals 14 residues.

In this sample, this clonotype turned up many times. V and J are TRBV5-1 and TRBJ1-5, with no clear D. The CDR3 is 12 amino acids. In germline, CDR1 is SGHRS, CDR2 YFSETQ. V gave up 10 bases and J gave up 6 bases, with 14 bases separating them. For the CDR3, the DNA is TGCGCCTCCCCTCGGGTCCCTCAGCCCCAGCATTTT. Encoded protein: CASPRVPQPQHF.

This clonotype appeared many times. This chain uses TRBV20-1 with TRBJ2-1; D possibly corresponds to TRBD2 (7 bases). From germline, CDR1 is DFQATT and CDR2 SNEGSKA (reference sequence). The CDR3 runs to 16 residues. V lost 1 base and J lost 1, with 14 bases in between. The CDR3 region has the DNA TGCAGTGCTAGAGTCGGGGGGCTTAGATCCTACAATGAGCAGTTCTTC. It codes for CSARVGGLRSYNEQFF.

The gene calls are TRBV6-1 and TRBJ2-2; no reliable D call. CDR1 is MNHNS and CDR2 is SASEGT in the germline V gene. The CDR3 loop spans 17 amino acids. V lost 6 bases and J lost 4, with 21 bases in between. The chain's CDR3 is CASSLGFTADLTGELFF. CDR3 in DNA: TGTGCCAGCAGCCTAGGTTTTACAGCAGACCTCACCGGGGAGCTGTTTTTT.

This clonotype was detected many times. The chain combines TRBV5-1 with TRBJ2-2, with D perhaps assigned TRBD1 or TRBD2 (5 bases each). The ends were cut back, 5 bases at V and 2 bases at J, with 13 bases in the middle. The CDR3 has 15 amino acids. Germline-derived CDR1 and CDR2 are SGHRS and YFSETQ. The CDR3: CASRPGTANTGELFF. For the CDR3, the DNA is TGCGCCAGCAGGCCCGGGACGGCAAACACCGGGGAGCTGTTTTTT.

This clonotype appeared a few times. V usage is TRBV5-1 and J usage is TRBJ2-5; D unresolved. V lost 2 bases, J lost 1 base, and 9 bases lay in between. Germline V gene lookup returns CDR1 SGHRS and CDR2 YFSETQ. The CDR3 consists of 14 residues. CDR3 loop: CASSFGQVQETQYF. CDR3 nucleotides: TGCGCCAGCAGCTTCGGCCAGGTCCAAGAGACCCAGTACTTC.

There are many counts of this clonotype. The chain couples TRBV5-6 to TRBJ2-3; TRBD1 agrees at 9 bases. This CDR3 has 15 residues. In germline, CDR1 is SGHDT, CDR2 YYEEEE. J gave up 0 bases and V 4 bases, and 3 bases lay outside the gene matches. The chain's CDR3 is CASSADRGSTDTQYF. The CDR3 nucleotides read TGTGCCAGCAGCGCTGACAGGGGGAGCACAGATACGCAGTATTTT.

This chain uses TRBV6-5 with TRBJ2-7, with D possibly TRBD2 on 6 matching bases. V was clipped by 6 bases and J by 1 base, with 13 bases between them. The CDR3 sequence is 14 residues long. Germline CDR1 reads MNHEY; CDR2 reads SVGAGI. CDR3 DNA: TGTGCCAGCAGAACTACCGCGGGGTCCTACGAGCAGTACTTC. Translated: CASRTTAGSYEQYF.